The 5 T cell receptor beta chains in this list originate from one sample, sequenced in a study of CD8 T cells in ankylosing spondylitis. TCRdb itself ran the 5' RACE reads through MiXCR, one entry per CDR3 protein. The sample lists 150,000 to 200,000 distinct CDR3 sequences, 10% to 15% occurring once. The sample taken for sequencing was blood, either unsorted or a sorted T cell fraction (not recorded which). These receptors came from a female donor with ankylosing spondylitis or in good health (not recorded which).

This clonotype showed up many times. The rearrangement uses TRBV7-2 and TRBJ2-7, with D unclear. V lost 1 base to trimming and J lost 0 bases, with 10 bases between them. This CDR3 has 15 residues. From germline, CDR1 is SGHTA and CDR2 FQGNSA. This CDR3 is CASSLEGRHSYEQYF. CDR3 sequence (DNA): TGTGCCAGCAGCTTAGAGGGCCGTCACTCCTACGAGCAGTACTTC. Variable domain in full (rest from reference TRBV7-2 and TRBJ2-7): GAGVSQSPSNKVTEKGKDVELRCDPISGHTALYWYRQSLGQGLEFLIYFQGNSAPDKSGLPSDRFSAERTGGSVSTLTIQRTQQEDSAVYLCASSLEGRHSYEQYFGPGTRLTVT.

This clonotype was counted between two and nine times. This sequence joins TRBV30 and TRBJ2-7; TRBD2 might be the D (6 bases). V was clipped by 2 bases and J by 0 bases, with 14 bases between them. Germline V CDR1 and CDR2: GTSNPN, SVGIG (reference sequence). This CDR3 region has 15 residues. CDR3 protein: CAWSYWRGASYEQYF. The CDR3 nucleotides are TGTGCCTGGAGTTATTGGAGGGGAGCCTCCTACGAGCAGTACTTC.

As concerns this clonotype: This could be a read error, since a much larger clone is one nucleotide away. The rearrangement joins TRBV4-3 to TRBJ2-7; D not resolved. Germline CDR1 LGHNA, CDR2 YSLEER. Trimming left V 1 base short and J 5 bases short, with 12 bases between. The CDR3 extends over 14 amino acids. The chain's CDR3 is CASSQGGGPNEQYF. In DNA form, the CDR3 reads TGCGCCAGCAGCCAAGGAGGCGGTCCCAACGAGCAGTACTTC.

As DNA, the CDR3 is TGTGCCACCAGCAGAATTGGGACAGGATCATCCTACAATGAGCAGTTCTTC. It encodes CATSRIGTGSSYNEQFF. This chain joins TRBV15 and TRBJ2-1, with TRBD1 identical over 8 bases. The germline V gene has CDR1 LNHNV and CDR2 YYDKDF (reference sequence). The CDR3 runs to 17 residues. Trimming removed 2 bases from V and 1 base from J; junction bases left unmatched: 7.

There are a few counts of this clonotype. V gene TRBV20-1 combines with J gene TRBJ2-7; 11 nucleotides line up with TRBD1. Germline CDR1 reads DFQATT; CDR2 reads SNEGSKA (reference sequence). The CDR3 is 14 amino acids. The junction had 7 bases not matched to a gene; V was cut back by 3 bases and J by 6 bases. CDR3 region: CSASGQGANAEQYF. The CDR3, as DNA: TGCAGTGCTAGTGGACAGGGGGCAAACGCCGAGCAGTACTTC.